These 26 T cell receptor beta chains were sequenced from one sample in a study of T cell responses to AZD1222 COVID-19 vaccine. The protocol was immunoSEQ multiplex PCR, while the TCRdb copy is restricted to in-frame clones and leaves out a portion. Altogether roughly 130,000 clones are present, roughly 90% being singletons, with the ten largest covering around 1.1%. The input for sequencing was peripheral blood, taken 28 days after the second AZD1222 dose. These receptors were obtained from an adult who received the AZD1222 COVID-19 vaccine.

The chain is built from TRBV15 and TRBJ1-6; D not certain. Trimming took 4 bases from V and 7 from J, leaving 8 bases between them. Germline CDR1 reads LNHNV; CDR2 reads YYDKDF (reference sequence). The CDR3 runs to 13 residues. The DNA of the CDR3 is TGTGCCACCAGCAAAGAGTGGAATTCACCCCTCCACTTT. Residues: CATSKEWNSPLHF. Full variable domain (missing parts from reference TRBV15 and TRBJ1-6): DAMVIQNPRYQVTQFGKPVTLSCSQTLNHNVMYWYQQKSSQAPKLLFHYYDKDFNNEADTPDNFQSRRPNTSFCFLDIRSPGLGDTAMYLCATSKEWNSPLHFGNGTRLTVT.

This clone has a handful of counts. The V call is TRBV27, the J call TRBJ1-4; 9 nucleotides agree with TRBD1. The CDR3 consists of 20 residues. V lost 1 base, J lost 4 bases, and 16 bases stayed unmatched. Germline V gene sequence: CDR1 MNHEY, CDR2 SMNVEV (reference sequence). The CDR3 coding sequence is TGTGCCAGCAGTTTATTGACAGGGGGATCTATTCCCGACCGTAATGAAAAACTGTTTTTT. It specifies CASSLLTGGSIPDRNEKLFF.

V is TRBV6-2 or TRBV6-3 and J is TRBJ1-5; D remains ambiguous. This CDR3 spans 10 amino acids. The V end was cut by 2 bases, the J end by 10 bases, with 3 bases between. Per germline, CDR1 MNHEY and CDR2 SVGEGT. CDR3 in amino acids: CASSYNPQHF. As DNA, the CDR3 is TGTGCCAGCAGTTACAATCCCCAGCATTTT.

This clone was seen more than once but under ten times. This sample includes further DNA sequences coding for the same CDR3. The chain is built from TRBV18 and TRBJ1-2; tentative D call: TRBD1 (5 bases). In germline, CDR1 is KGHSH, CDR2 LQKENI. Trimming removed 2 bases at V and 2 bases at J, with 6 bases between. This CDR3 is 13 amino acids long. The CDR3 sequence is CASSPGGNYGYTF. The CDR3 region has the DNA TGTGCCAGCTCACCAGGGGGGAACTATGGCTACACCTTC.

This clone was found once. V is TRBV7-2 and J is TRBJ1-4, with D possibly being TRBD1 (5 bases). Trimming removed 2 bases from V and 5 bases from J, with 12 bases in between. CDR3 length: 15 amino acids. CDR1 and CDR2 from the germline V gene are SGHTA and FQGNSA. CDR3 sequence: CASSLRGDWNEKLFF. Written as DNA, the CDR3 is TGTGCCAGCAGCTTACGGGGGGATTGGAATGAAAAACTGTTTTTT.

This chain links TRBV27 with TRBJ2-5, with D possibly being TRBD1 (5 bases). Germline V gene sequence: CDR1 MNHEY, CDR2 SMNVEV (reference sequence). The ends were cut back, 2 bases at V and 5 bases at J, with 9 bases in the middle. This CDR3 contains 13 residues. The CDR3 protein is CASSLRAGETQYF. The CDR3 bases are TGTGCCAGCAGTTTACGAGCAGGGGAGACCCAGTACTTC.

This rearrangement joins TRBV28 to TRBJ1-4; D is unclear. Germline V lookup: CDR1 MDHEN, CDR2 SYDVKM. The CDR3 loop spans 13 amino acids. The germline V and J ends were trimmed by 2 bases and 7 bases, with 8 bases remaining between them. The CDR3 spells CASSLTASEKLFF. The CDR3 DNA reads as TGTGCCAGCAGTTTAACAGCTTCTGAAAAACTGTTTTTT.

V is TRBV7-9 and J is TRBJ2-1; 11 bases match TRBD2. In germline, CDR1 is SEHNR, CDR2 FQNEAQ (reference sequence). The CDR3 has 17 residues. V gave up 4 bases and J gave up 4 bases; unmatched junction bases: 9. The CDR3 coding sequence is TGTGCCAGCAGCTCGCCTGGAGGACTAGCGGGTTACAATGAGCAGTTCTTC. Protein: CASSSPGGLAGYNEQFF.

The chain joins TRBV30 to TRBJ2-3; TRBD2 agrees at 10 bases. This CDR3 spans 15 amino acids. Trimming removed 0 bases from V and 7 bases from J; junction bases left unmatched: 7. Germline lookup yields CDR1 GTSNPN and CDR2 SVGIG (reference sequence). CDR3 bases: TGTGCCTGGAGTGTAGCTAGCGGGAGAAAGAATACGCAGTATTTT. Translated: CAWSVASGRKNTQYF. The full variable domain, with the rest looked up from reference TRBV30 and TRBJ2-3, is SQTIHQWPATLVQPVGSPLSLECTVEGTSNPNLYWYRQAAGRGLQLLFYSVGIGQISSEVPQNLSASRPQDRQFILSSKKLLLSDSGFYLCAWSVASGRKNTQYFGPGTRLTVL.

The CDR3 coding sequence is TGTGCCAGCAGTTTACAGGGAGAGGAGCAGTTCTTC. Its translation is CASSLQGEEQFF. This chain links TRBV12-3 or TRBV12-4 with TRBJ2-1; tentatively, D is TRBD1 or TRBD2 (5 bases each). Trimming stripped 2 bases from V and 10 bases from J, with 9 bases between. This CDR3 is 12 amino acids long.

This chain uses TRBV7-8 with TRBJ2-5; 7 bases are a match to TRBD1. The germline gives CDR1 SGHVS, CDR2 FQNEAQ. This CDR3 spans 18 amino acids. V dropped 1 base and J dropped 0; count of bases not matched to a gene: 11. The CDR3 DNA reads TGTGCCAGCAGCTTAGGGGGAGACAGGGCGGAGTACCAAGAGACCCAGTACTTC. Amino acids: CASSLGGDRAEYQETQYF.

This sequence joins TRBV7-2 and TRBJ2-2; TRBD1 agrees at 8 bases. This CDR3 contains 18 residues. Germline lookup yields CDR1 SGHTA and CDR2 FQGNSA. The V gene end was trimmed by 5 bases and the J gene end by 2 bases; junction bases not matched to a gene: 13. CDR3 sequence: CASSVQGAPLRNTGELFF. The CDR3 nucleotides are TGTGCCAGCAGCGTTCAGGGGGCTCCTCTCCGAAACACCGGGGAGCTGTTTTTT.

The table lists this clone with a count of one. The V call is TRBV2, the J call TRBJ2-7; possibly TRBD2 for D (7 bases). Germline V lookup: CDR1 SNHLY, CDR2 FYNNEI. The CDR3 runs 15 residues. The V end was cut by 8 bases, the J end by 0 bases, with 17 bases between. The chain's CDR3 is CASEEGGGSSYEQYF. CDR3 sequence (DNA): TGTGCCAGCGAAGAAGGGGGAGGGAGCTCCTACGAGCAGTACTTC.

The chain recombines TRBV11-2 with TRBJ2-1; D may be TRBD2 (6 bases). Germline CDR1 SGHAT, CDR2 FQNNGV. Trimming took 3 bases from V and 7 from J, leaving 22 bases between them. This CDR3 is built from 17 residues. The CDR3 region is CASSFRSYGREWNEQFF. The CDR3 DNA is TGTGCCAGCAGCTTCCGAAGTTACGGGCGGGAATGGAATGAGCAGTTCTTC.

This rearrangement joins TRBV19 to TRBJ2-1; TRBD1 aligns across 11 bases. CDR1 LNHDA and CDR2 SQIVND come from the germline V gene (reference sequence). The CDR3 runs 16 residues. V was pared by 7 bases and J by 5 bases, with 10 bases of the junction left unmatched. CDR3 loop: CASNRPGQGVHNEQFF. The CDR3 bases are TGTGCCAGTAATCGACCGGGACAGGGGGTCCACAATGAGCAGTTCTTC.

The chain has TRBV27 and TRBJ2-1; TRBD2 aligns across 7 bases. The trim removed 5 bases at V and 8 bases at J, leaving 6 bases unmatched. CDR1 MNHEY and CDR2 SMNVEV come from the germline V gene (reference sequence). The CDR3 extends over 13 amino acids. For the CDR3, the DNA is TGTGCCAGCAGTCCCTGGGGAGGGGATGAGCAGTTCTTC. This sequence encodes CASSPWGGDEQFF.

The chain joins TRBV30 to TRBJ1-5, with TRBD1 matching over 8 bases. Germline CDR1 GTSNPN, CDR2 SVGIG (reference sequence). V lost 2 bases, J lost 5 bases, and 11 bases stayed unmatched. The length of the CDR3 is 16 residues. The DNA of the CDR3 is TGTGCCTGGAGTTCTAGCAGGACAGGGAATTATCAGCCCCAGCATTTT. Residues: CAWSSSRTGNYQPQHF.

The J gene is TRBJ1-3, the V gene TRBV21-1; the table calls TRBD1, which could not be checked here. TRBV21-1 is reported as a pseudogene. The length of the CDR3 is 18 residues. The CDR3 sequence: CASSNSGDRPFSGNTIYF. The DNA for the CDR3 is TGTGCCAGCAGCAATTCTGGGGACAGACCTTTCTCTGGAAACACCATATATTTT.

The chain is built from TRBV28 and TRBJ2-7, with 14 bases aligning to TRBD2. Germline values: CDR1 MDHEN, CDR2 SYDVKM. V trimming: 9 bases; J trimming: 0 bases; junction bases outside the gene matches: 4. The CDR3 is 15 amino acids. CDR3 sequence (DNA): TGTGCCAGTCGACTAGCGGGAGGGGTCTCCTACGAGCAGTACTTC. Protein: CASRLAGGVSYEQYF.

In its sample, this clone was seen once. The chain couples TRBV15 to TRBJ1-3; 7 bases align to TRBD1. The CDR3 is 16 residues long. The trim removed 0 bases at V and 0 bases at J, leaving 2 bases unmatched. The germline V gene encodes CDR1 LNHNV and CDR2 YYDKDF (reference sequence). The CDR3 sequence is CATSRDPGGSGNTIYF. The CDR3 nucleotides read TGTGCCACCAGCAGAGATCCAGGGGGCTCTGGAAACACCATATATTTT.

V gene TRBV7-2 combines with J gene TRBJ2-1; 10 nucleotides align to TRBD1. The CDR3 runs 15 residues. The trim removed 3 bases at V and 4 bases at J, leaving 3 bases unmatched. The V gene's germline CDR1 is SGHTA and CDR2 FQGNSA. CDR3 protein: CASSLGQGRYNEQFF. In DNA, the CDR3 is TGTGCCAGCAGCTTGGGACAGGGGCGTTACAATGAGCAGTTCTTC.

The gene calls are TRBV6-5 and TRBJ2-5; tentative D call: TRBD2 (6 bases). Trimming removed 2 bases at V and 4 bases at J, with 17 bases between. Germline lookup yields CDR1 MNHEY and CDR2 SVGAGI. The CDR3 consists of 16 residues. CDR3 sequence (DNA): TGTGCCAGCAGTTACGGGATGACTAGGGTTGGAGAGACCCAGTACTTC. Protein sequence: CASSYGMTRVGETQYF.

The rearrangement uses TRBV15 and TRBJ1-5, with TRBD1 as a possible D gene (6 bases). The CDR3 extends over 16 amino acids. The germline V gene encodes CDR1 LNHNV and CDR2 YYDKDF (reference sequence). V lost 4 bases and J lost 7, with 20 bases in between. This chain's CDR3 is CATSTLDSRASQPQHF. CDR3 DNA sequence: TGTGCCACCAGCACCTTGGACAGCCGGGCGAGCCAGCCCCAGCATTTT.

The rearrangement uses TRBV18 and TRBJ1-1; 8 nucleotides line up with TRBD1. CDR1 and CDR2 (germline): KGHSH, LQKENI. The V segment lost 6 bases and the J segment 1 base; nucleotides outside the gene matches: 7. CDR3 size: 15 residues. CDR3 sequence reads: CASSAMTGENTEAFF. The CDR3 DNA follows: TGTGCCAGCTCCGCAATGACAGGGGAGAACACTGAAGCTTTCTTT. The full variable domain, its missing parts supplied by reference TRBV18 and TRBJ1-1, is NAGVMQNPRHLVRRRGQEARLRCSPMKGHSHVYWYRQLPEEGLKFMVYLQKENIIDESGMPKERFSAEFPKEGPSILRIQQVVRGDSAAYFCASSAMTGENTEAFFGQGTRLTVV.

V and J are TRBV11-3 and TRBJ2-7, with 11 bases aligning to TRBD2. Germline CDR1 is SGHNT and CDR2 is YENEEA. The V gene end was trimmed by 5 bases and the J gene end by 4 bases; junction bases not matched to a gene: 7. CDR3 size: 15 residues. The CDR3 sequence: CASSPRTSGLYEQYF. The CDR3 bases are TGTGCCAGCAGCCCTAGGACTAGCGGGCTGTACGAGCAGTACTTC.

The rearrangement links TRBV7-6 to TRBJ1-6; 8 positions match TRBD1. After removal of 4 bases from V and 13 bases from J, the junction contained 9 bases not matched to a gene. Germline CDR1 reads SGHVS; CDR2 reads FNYEAQ. The CDR3 length is 14 residues. In DNA form, the CDR3 reads TGTGCCAGCAGCTCCCGGACAGGGAGTAACCCCCTCCACTTT. The encoded protein is CASSSRTGSNPLHF.